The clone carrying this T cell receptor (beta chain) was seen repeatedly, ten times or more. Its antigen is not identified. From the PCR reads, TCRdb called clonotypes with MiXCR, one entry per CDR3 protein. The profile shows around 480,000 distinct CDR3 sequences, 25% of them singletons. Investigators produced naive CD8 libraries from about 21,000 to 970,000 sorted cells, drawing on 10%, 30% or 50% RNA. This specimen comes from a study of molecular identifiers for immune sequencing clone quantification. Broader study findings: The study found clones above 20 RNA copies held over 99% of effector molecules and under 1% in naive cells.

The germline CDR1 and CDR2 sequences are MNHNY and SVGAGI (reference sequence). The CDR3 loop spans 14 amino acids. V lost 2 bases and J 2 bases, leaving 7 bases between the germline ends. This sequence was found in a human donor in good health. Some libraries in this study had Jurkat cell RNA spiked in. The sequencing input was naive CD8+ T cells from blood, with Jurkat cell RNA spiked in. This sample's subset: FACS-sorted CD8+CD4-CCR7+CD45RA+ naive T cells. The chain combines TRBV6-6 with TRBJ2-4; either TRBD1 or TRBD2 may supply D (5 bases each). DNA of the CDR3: TGTGCCAGCAGTTACGGGGGTCCCAAAAACATTCAGTACTTC. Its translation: CASSYGGPKNIQYF.